The 30 T cell receptor beta chains below come from one sample, sequenced in a study of OX40 agonist ivuxolimab in advanced cancers. Assay used: immunoSEQ multiplex PCR; TCRdb lists only in-frame clones, some missing. The data contain some 65,000 clones, 75% to 90% of them singletons. Sequencing was performed on CD4+ or CD8+ T cells sorted from blood, taken in a trial of the OX40 agonist ivuxolimab. The receptors originated from an adult with an advanced solid tumor such as melanoma, head and neck, liver or kidney cancer.

The chain joins TRBV30 to TRBJ2-5; D tentatively fits TRBD1 or TRBD2 (6 bases each). CDR3 length: 13 amino acids. CDR1 and CDR2 (germline): GTSNPN, SVGIG (reference sequence). Between the trimmed V and J ends, which lost 2 bases and 4 bases, there was a span of 11 bases. CDR3 sequence: CAWSLPGAETQYF. The CDR3 nucleotides read TGTGCCTGGAGTCTACCGGGGGCAGAGACCCAGTACTTC.

In this sample, this clone turned up once. The J gene is TRBJ2-2, the V gene TRBV25-1; 9 nucleotides agree with TRBD1. The CDR3 is 16 residues long. After removal of 6 bases from V and 1 base from J, the junction contained 6 bases not matched to a gene. From germline, CDR1 is MGHDK and CDR2 SYGVNS. The CDR3 region has the DNA TGTGCCAGCAGCAACCCGGGACAGGGGAACACCGGGGAGCTGTTTTTT. It specifies CASSNPGQGNTGELFF.

This chain connects TRBV6-6 to TRBJ2-7, with TRBD2 as a possible D gene (6 bases). Germline CDR1 is MNHNY and CDR2 is SVGAGI (reference sequence). The CDR3 runs 13 residues. Trimming shortened V by 1 base and J by 5 bases, and 9 bases separated the two germline ends. CDR3 protein: CASSYYGGDEQYF. For the CDR3, the DNA is TGTGCCAGCAGTTACTACGGGGGAGACGAGCAGTACTTC.

This clone is a singleton in its sample. The V and J genes are TRBV7-9 and TRBJ2-5; 9 bases are shared with TRBD1. The V gene end was trimmed by 6 bases and the J gene end by 4 bases; junction bases not matched to a gene: 3. The CDR3 loop spans 13 amino acids. Looked up from germline, CDR1 is SEHNR and CDR2 is FQNEAQ (reference sequence). Written as DNA, the CDR3 is TGTGCCAGCAGGGACAGGGGATCAGAGACCCAGTACTTC. Amino acids: CASRDRGSETQYF.

The chain employs TRBV7-6 and TRBJ1-5; 8 nucleotides agree with TRBD1. The CDR3 spans 14 residues. V shed 4 bases, J shed 7 bases, and the junction held 6 bases outside the gene matches. Germline V gene sequence: CDR1 SGHVS, CDR2 FNYEAQ. CDR3: CASSSTGGGQPQHF. The CDR3 nucleotides are TGTGCCAGCAGCTCTACAGGGGGAGGACAGCCCCAGCATTTT.

The chain is built from TRBV5-1 and TRBJ2-2, with unresolved D. With 0 bases removed from V and 0 bases from J, the gap between germline ends came to 9 bases. CDR1 is SGHRS and CDR2 is YFSETQ in the germline V gene. The CDR3 has 16 amino acids. The CDR3 sequence: CASSLGVTSNTGELFF. The CDR3 DNA sequence: TGCGCCAGCAGCTTGGGTGTCACTTCGAACACCGGGGAGCTGTTTTTT.

V gene TRBV27 combines with J gene TRBJ1-5; tentatively, D is TRBD1 (5 bases). CDR1 is MNHEY, CDR2 SMNVEV, per germline (reference sequence). This CDR3 comprises 14 residues. The V and J ends lost 8 bases and 0 bases respectively, with 11 bases between them. The CDR3 reads CASQARGSNQPQHF. The DNA of the CDR3 is TGTGCCAGCCAGGCAAGGGGTAGCAATCAGCCCCAGCATTTT.

The V and J genes are TRBV7-9 and TRBJ2-7; D assignment may be TRBD1 or TRBD2 (6 bases each). V was trimmed by 5 bases and J by 6 bases, leaving 17 bases between them. From germline, CDR1 is SEHNR and CDR2 FQNEAQ (reference sequence). CDR3 length: 14 residues. The CDR3 nucleotides read TGTGCCAGCAGCGAGGGGGGAACCTTCCGCGAGCAGTACTTC. The encoded protein is CASSEGGTFREQYF. Full variable domain (outside the CDR3, taken from reference TRBV7-9 and TRBJ2-7): DTGVSQNPRHKITKRGQNVTFRCDPISEHNRLYWYRQTLGQGPEFLTYFQNEAQLEKSRLLSDRFSAERPKGSFSTLEIQRTEQGDSAMYLCASSEGGTFREQYFGPGTRLTVT.

The chain has TRBV10-1 and TRBJ1-2; TRBD1 agrees at 7 bases. With 3 bases clipped from V and 4 bases from J, the junction kept 2 bases outside the gene matches. CDR1 is WNHNN, CDR2 SYGVQD, per germline (reference sequence). CDR3 length: 13 residues. Here the CDR3 DNA reads TGCGCCAGCAGTGATGACAGGGTCTATGGCTACACCTTC. The encoded protein is CASSDDRVYGYTF.

The chain carries TRBV10-3 and TRBJ1-1; D is undetermined. Per the germline V gene, CDR1 is ENHRY and CDR2 is SYGVKD. The CDR3 sequence is 14 residues long. With 2 bases removed from V and 0 bases from J, the gap between germline ends came to 7 bases. Here the CDR3 reads CAISEGVMNTEAFF. Written as DNA, the CDR3 is TGTGCCATCAGTGAGGGGGTAATGAACACTGAAGCTTTCTTT.

The rearrangement joins TRBV28 to TRBJ1-2; TRBD1 agrees at 8 bases. The CDR3 length is 15 residues. V was pared by 5 bases and J by 8 bases, with 13 bases of the junction left unmatched. The germline V gene has CDR1 MDHEN and CDR2 SYDVKM. The CDR3 here is CASSPPDREDRGYTF. The CDR3 DNA reads as TGTGCCAGCAGTCCACCGGACAGGGAGGATAGAGGCTACACCTTC.

The CDR3 loop is CSAREGNEQFF. The CDR3 DNA reads TGCAGTGCTCGCGAGGGTAATGAGCAGTTCTTC. The rearrangement joins TRBV20-1 to TRBJ2-1, with D perhaps TRBD2 (5 bases). The CDR3 runs 11 residues. Germline V gene sequence: CDR1 DFQATT, CDR2 SNEGSKA (reference sequence). V lost 5 bases, J lost 7 bases, and 9 bases lay in between.

J is TRBJ2-1 and V is TRBV27; tentatively, D is TRBD2 (6 bases). This CDR3 region has 12 residues. Per the germline V gene, CDR1 is MNHEY and CDR2 is SMNVEV (reference sequence). V was shortened by 6 bases and J by 9 bases, with 12 bases between the two germline ends. CDR3 coding DNA: TGTGCCAGCAGAGGCGGGAATGCTGAGCAGTTCTTC. Translation gives CASRGGNAEQFF.

The V call is TRBV13, the J call TRBJ2-2, with D unclear. CDR3 length equals 13 residues. V lost 5 bases, J lost 6 bases, and 10 bases lay in between. Germline lookup yields CDR1 PRHDT and CDR2 FYEKMQ (reference sequence). Here the CDR3 reads CASSPHRAGELFF. The DNA of the CDR3 is TGTGCCAGCAGCCCCCACCGGGCCGGGGAGCTGTTTTTT.

This chain joins TRBV27 and TRBJ1-5; D perhaps matches TRBD1 (5 bases). Germline-derived CDR1 and CDR2 are MNHEY and SMNVEV (reference sequence). The CDR3 totals 14 residues. The V gene lost 6 bases and the J gene lost 4 bases, with 13 bases spanning the gap. CDR3: CASSYQGPNQPQHF. CDR3 bases: TGTGCCAGCAGCTACCAGGGTCCAAATCAGCCCCAGCATTTT.

V gene TRBV7-9 combines with J gene TRBJ2-4; 9 nucleotides align to TRBD2. The CDR3 consists of 16 residues. CDR1 and CDR2 from the germline V gene are SEHNR and FQNEAQ (reference sequence). V dropped 2 bases and J dropped 8; count of bases not matched to a gene: 10. CDR3 protein: CASSLPFSGSGDIQYF. The CDR3 coding sequence is TGTGCCAGCAGCTTACCTTTTAGCGGGAGTGGTGACATTCAGTACTTC.

V and J are TRBV5-5 and TRBJ1-1; D may be TRBD1 (5 bases). The CDR3 has 14 amino acids. Germline V gene sequence: CDR1 SGHKS, CDR2 YYEKEE (reference sequence). The ends were cut back, 4 bases at V and 0 bases at J, with 10 bases in the middle. CDR3 sequence (DNA): TGTGCCAGCAGCATGTGGGGGTTGAACACTGAAGCTTTCTTT. Its protein is CASSMWGLNTEAFF.

The V call is TRBV7-9, the J call TRBJ2-7; D might be TRBD1 (5 bases). Germline CDR1 and CDR2: SEHNR and FQNEAQ (reference sequence). The CDR3 has 11 amino acids. V was pared by 5 bases and J by 5 bases, with 7 bases between. This CDR3 is CASSQGNEQYF. For the CDR3, the DNA is TGTGCCAGCAGCCAGGGCAACGAGCAGTACTTC.

The chain couples TRBV5-6 to TRBJ2-7; D call uncertain. CDR1 and CDR2 (germline): SGHDT, YYEEEE. CDR3 length: 14 amino acids. The V end was cut by 2 bases, the J end by 6 bases, with 15 bases between. The CDR3 sequence is CASSFAVSVREQYF. The CDR3 bases are TGTGCCAGCAGCTTTGCGGTCTCTGTGCGCGAGCAGTACTTC.

This clone was seen once. The chain employs TRBV7-6 and TRBJ2-3, with 10 nucleotides matching TRBD1. This CDR3 is 14 amino acids long. The germline gives CDR1 SGHVS, CDR2 FNYEAQ. J lost 7 bases, V lost 5 bases, and 6 bases had no gene match. CDR3 residues: CASSMGTGAHTQYF. The CDR3 region has the DNA TGTGCCAGCAGCATGGGGACAGGGGCCCATACGCAGTATTTT. Variable domain in full (rest from reference TRBV7-6 and TRBJ2-3): GAGVSQSPRYKVTKRGQDVALRCDPISGHVSLYWYRQALGQGPEFLTYFNYEAQQDKSGLPNDRFSAERPEGSISTLTIQRTEQRDSAMYRCASSMGTGAHTQYFGPGTRLTVL.

V gene TRBV27 combines with J gene TRBJ2-3, with 9 bases matching TRBD1. CDR1 and CDR2 (germline): MNHEY, SMNVEV (reference sequence). This CDR3 is 16 amino acids long. The trim removed 6 bases at V and 2 bases at J, leaving 9 bases unmatched. DNA of the CDR3: TGTGCCAGCAGCCCGGACAGGGGCCTTTCCACAGATACGCAGTATTTT. It specifies CASSPDRGLSTDTQYF.

The genes are TRBV4-1 and TRBJ2-2; 7 bases are shared with TRBD1. The CDR3 is 15 amino acids. Germline CDR1 is MGHRA and CDR2 is YSYEKL. V was pared by 4 bases and J by 5 bases, with 7 bases of the junction left unmatched. CDR3 in amino acids: CASSRGQPETGELFF. CDR3 coding DNA: TGCGCCAGCAGCCGGGGACAGCCGGAAACCGGGGAGCTGTTTTTT.

The chain uses TRBV7-8 and TRBJ2-3; D is possibly TRBD1 (6 bases). Trimming took 0 bases from V and 4 from J, leaving 8 bases between them. The V gene's germline CDR1 is SGHVS and CDR2 FQNEAQ. The CDR3 length is 14 residues. The CDR3 DNA reads as TGTGCCAGCAGCTTAGCCAGGGGCGCAGATACGCAGTATTTT. Translation gives CASSLARGADTQYF.

This sequence joins TRBV5-1 and TRBJ2-7; no clear D. CDR3 length: 15 amino acids. Germline lookup yields CDR1 SGHRS and CDR2 YFSETQ. Trimming shortened V by 4 bases and J by 0 bases, and 14 bases separated the two germline ends. CDR3 loop: CASSPLDGSSYEQYF. The DNA for the CDR3 is TGCGCCAGCAGCCCCCTGGACGGAAGCTCCTACGAGCAGTACTTC. The full variable domain, completed using reference TRBV5-1 and TRBJ2-7, is KAGVTQTPRYLIKTRGQQVTLSCSPISGHRSVSWYQQTPGQGLQFLFEYFSETQRNKGNFPGRFSGRQFSNSRSEMNVSTLELGDSALYLCASSPLDGSSYEQYFGPGTRLTVT.

The rearrangement joins TRBV19 to TRBJ2-5; D is tentatively TRBD1 or TRBD2 (6 bases each). The CDR3 is 15 amino acids. The germline V gene encodes CDR1 LNHDA and CDR2 SQIVND (reference sequence). The V and J ends lost 3 bases and 5 bases respectively, with 16 bases between them. The DNA for the CDR3 is TGTGCCAGTAGTATCGGTCCGGGGGCCGGGGAGACCCAGTACTTC. It is translated as CASSIGPGAGETQYF.

This chain joins TRBV7-9 and TRBJ2-1; 11 bases are shared with TRBD2. The J segment lost 7 bases and the V segment lost 4 bases, leaving 6 bases of the junction unmatched. Germline assignment: CDR1 SEHNR and CDR2 FQNEAQ (reference sequence). The CDR3 is 15 amino acids. The CDR3 DNA sequence: TGTGCCAGCAGCTCAAGACTAGCGGGAACTAATGAGCAGTTCTTC. It translates to CASSSRLAGTNEQFF.

V is TRBV19 and J is TRBJ2-5; the D gene could be TRBD1 or TRBD2 (5 bases each). This CDR3 is built from 15 residues. Germline lookup yields CDR1 LNHDA and CDR2 SQIVND (reference sequence). Trimming removed 3 bases at V and 5 bases at J, with 16 bases between. DNA of the CDR3: TGTGCCAGTAGTATGGGGGATTGGGCGTGGGAGACCCAGTACTTC. Translated: CASSMGDWAWETQYF.

The CDR3 DNA reads TGTGCCAGCAGCTTGGTCCTAGCGGGGTCCTACGAGCAGTACTTC. It translates to CASSLVLAGSYEQYF. J is TRBJ2-7 and V is TRBV5-5; 9 bases fit TRBD2. Germline CDR1 SGHKS, CDR2 YYEKEE (reference sequence). The CDR3 is 15 amino acids. The V and J ends lost 0 bases and 1 base, in that order; junction bases with no gene match: 2.

The rearrangement uses TRBV29-1 and TRBJ1-1; unclear D gene. The V and J ends lost 7 bases and 1 base respectively, with 10 bases between them. Per the germline V gene, CDR1 is SQVTM and CDR2 is ANQGSEA. The CDR3 covers 12 residues. CDR3 region: CSAIHTNTEAFF. The CDR3 DNA reads TGCAGCGCCATACACACGAACACTGAAGCTTTCTTT. The variable domain in full, with the rest retrieved from reference TRBV29-1 and TRBJ1-1, is SAVISQKPSRDICQRGTSLTIQCQVDSQVTMMFWYRQQPGQSLTLIATANQGSEATYESGFVIDKFPISRPNLTFSTLTVSNMSPEDSSIYLCSAIHTNTEAFFGQGTRLTVV.

By share of the sample, this clone is medium-sized. The chain is built from TRBV5-8 and TRBJ1-2; D gene unclear. The V and J ends lost 0 bases and 1 base respectively, with 10 bases between them. Germline assignment: CDR1 SGHTS and CDR2 YDEGEE. CDR3 length: 15 amino acids. CDR3 DNA: TGTGCCAGCAGCTTGGTCAGCGAATATAACTATGGCTACACCTTC. Protein product: CASSLVSEYNYGYTF.